This paragraph covers one T cell receptor beta chain sequence. The data originate from a study of Ad26.COV2.S vaccination and SARS-CoV-2 variants. The treatment was: around 19 received Ad26.COV2.S at low or high dose, single or two shots; about 5 received placebo; per-sample allocation not given. Sampling happened 63 days after the first vaccine or placebo injection. Trimming removed 0 bases at V and 2 bases at J, with 14 bases between. This CDR3 is 16 amino acids long. Germline V CDR1 and CDR2: SGHNT, YYREEE (reference sequence). The protocol was immunoSEQ multiplex PCR, while the TCRdb copy is restricted to in-frame clones and leaves out a portion. The sample includes a few hundred thousand clones, roughly 88% of them seen just once.

The gene calls are TRBV5-4 and TRBJ1-2, with D unresolved. Source: peripheral blood, taken in a trial of Ad26.COV2.S vaccine versus placebo. This sequence was found in a person aged 18-60 years who received the Ad26.COV2.S COVID-19 vaccine or a placebo. The CDR3 DNA reads TGTGCCAGCAGCTTGGAAGGGTCACTGGGGAACTATGGCTACACCTTC. Translated: CASSLEGSLGNYGYTF.